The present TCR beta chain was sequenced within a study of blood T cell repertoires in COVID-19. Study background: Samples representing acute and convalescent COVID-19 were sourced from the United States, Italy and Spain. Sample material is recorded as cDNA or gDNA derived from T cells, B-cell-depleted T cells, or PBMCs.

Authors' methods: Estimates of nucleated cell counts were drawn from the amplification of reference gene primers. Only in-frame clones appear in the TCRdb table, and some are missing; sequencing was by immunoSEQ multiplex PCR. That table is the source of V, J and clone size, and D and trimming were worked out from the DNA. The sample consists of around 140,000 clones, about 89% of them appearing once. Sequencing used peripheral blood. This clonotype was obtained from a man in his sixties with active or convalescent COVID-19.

The DNA for the CDR3 is TGTGCCAGCAGTGCCCCCAACAGGGGCTCCAACTATGGCTACACCTTC. Amino acids: CASSAPNRGSNYGYTF. The chain uses TRBV28 and TRBJ1-2; 7 bases align to TRBD1. The CDR3 covers 16 residues. Germline-derived CDR1 and CDR2 are MDHEN and SYDVKM. The J segment lost 2 bases and the V segment lost 5 bases, leaving 11 bases of the junction unmatched.